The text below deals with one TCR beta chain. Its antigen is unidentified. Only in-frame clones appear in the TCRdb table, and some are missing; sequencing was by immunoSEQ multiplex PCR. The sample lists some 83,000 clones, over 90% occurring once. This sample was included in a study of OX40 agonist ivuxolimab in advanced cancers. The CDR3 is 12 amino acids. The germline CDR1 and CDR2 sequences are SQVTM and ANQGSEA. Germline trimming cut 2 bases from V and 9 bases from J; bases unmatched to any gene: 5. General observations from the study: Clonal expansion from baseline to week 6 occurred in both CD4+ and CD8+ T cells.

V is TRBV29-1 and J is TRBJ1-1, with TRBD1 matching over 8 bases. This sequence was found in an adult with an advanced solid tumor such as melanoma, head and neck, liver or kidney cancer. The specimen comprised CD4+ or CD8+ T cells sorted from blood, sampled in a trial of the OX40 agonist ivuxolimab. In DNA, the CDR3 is TGCAGCGTTGAAAGGGACAGGAGGAAAGCTTTCTTT. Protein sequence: CSVERDRRKAFF.